The present TCR beta chain was sequenced within a study of blood T cell repertoires in COVID-19. The protocol was immunoSEQ multiplex PCR, while the TCRdb copy is restricted to in-frame clones and leaves out a portion. The sample holds about 440,000 clones; approximately 88% are singletons and the top ten take about 12%. V trimming: 1 base; J trimming: 5 bases; junction bases outside the gene matches: 1. The CDR3 totals 15 residues. Looked up from germline, CDR1 is LGHDT and CDR2 is YNNKEL (reference sequence). Sequencing was performed on peripheral blood. The sequence was obtained from a woman aged 50 to 60 with COVID-19, enrolled during active disease. The V gene is TRBV3-1 (or the pseudogene TRBV3-2), the J gene TRBJ2-1, with 11 nucleotides matching TRBD2. This CDR3 is CASSQVTSGDNEQFF. The DNA of the CDR3 is TGTGCCAGCAGCCAAGTGACTAGCGGGGACAATGAGCAGTTCTTC.